These T cell receptor beta chains were read from a single sample in a study of spatial heterogeneity in lung cancer. TCRdb re-called the 5' RACE reads through MiXCR, storing one row per CDR3 protein. The top ten clones hold roughly 7% of a sample with more than 65,000 distinct CDR3 sequences, 7.5% to 9.5% of them seen once. The sample in question was PBMCs, obtained at surgery. The source of these receptors is a male donor with early-stage non-small cell lung cancer. CDR3s include the opening cysteine and the closing phenylalanine or tryptophan. Each record gives: V gene, J gene, CDR3 protein.

>TRBV5-4|TRBJ1-2
CASSSYRVGYTF
>TRBV10-3|TRBJ2-1
CAALLQASRSSYNEQFF
>TRBV5-1|TRBJ2-1
CASSPRASGALYNEQFF
>TRBV27|TRBJ2-6
CASRLQGASGANVLTF
>TRBV7-2|TRBJ1-2
CASSPGQGSGYGYTF
>TRBV11-2|TRBJ1-2
CASSSRLNPNYGYTF
>TRBV28|TRBJ1-1
CASSLTQVNTEAFF
>TRBV12-3/TRBV12-4|TRBJ2-3
CASTFQGADTQYF
>TRBV24-1|TRBJ2-1
CATSVPNSYNEQFF
>TRBV12-3/TRBV12-4|TRBJ1-4
CASSFGDRGPKLFF
>TRBV10-3|TRBJ2-2
CAISEGETGELFF
>TRBV11-1|TRBJ2-2
CASSFPSTGELFF
>TRBV11-1|TRBJ1-2
CASSLRGADPNYGYTF
>TRBV4-2|TRBJ2-1
CASGPSGRTYNEQFF
>TRBV7-6|TRBJ2-3
CASSPTGLDTQYF
>TRBV12-3/TRBV12-4|TRBJ1-1
CASSFGTFEAFF
>TRBV2|TRBJ1-4
CASRPWDSATNEKLFF
>TRBV11-1|TRBJ2-7
CASSFVGPGEQYF
>TRBV20-1|TRBJ2-3
CSARGLAGGRTDTQYF
>TRBV7-6|TRBJ2-1
CASSSNLYNEQFF
>TRBV5-1|TRBJ2-5
CASSLGPLGETQYF
>TRBV6-5|TRBJ1-1
CASSYTSRGTEAFF
>TRBV13|TRBJ2-2
CASSSGDRVTGELFF
>TRBV21-1|TRBJ2-5
CASRGLAGGKETQYF
>TRBV25-1|TRBJ2-1
CASSEQDRSPRQFF
>TRBV30|TRBJ2-1
CAWTPKGITYNEQFF
>TRBV12-3/TRBV12-4|TRBJ2-1
CASSYDRDNEQFF
>TRBV12-3/TRBV12-4|TRBJ2-2
CASNGAPRDTGGLFF
>TRBV29-1|TRBJ1-1
CSVEEGWNTEAFF
>TRBV5-6|TRBJ1-2
CASRPGTGDGYTF
>TRBV5-1|TRBJ2-7
CASSQGQTYEQYF
>TRBV6-5|TRBJ2-5
CATRTRQETQYF
>TRBV2|TRBJ1-1
CASREAFF
>TRBV12-3/TRBV12-4|TRBJ1-2
CASSSGTSLSPNYGYTF
>TRBV24-1|TRBJ2-1
CATSDFPSGSSYNEQFF
>TRBV4-3|TRBJ2-1
CASSQGASGRRNEQFF
>TRBV7-2|TRBJ2-5
CASSLARWAETQYF
>TRBV7-2|TRBJ1-2
CASSKPGDGYTF
>TRBV5-1|TRBJ2-7
CASSLGDRGEQYF
>TRBV4-2|TRBJ1-2
CASSPRGGTLNYGYTF
>TRBV7-9|TRBJ2-1
CASSSTEWYNEQFF
>TRBV7-6|TRBJ2-7
CASSPKTSASYEQYF
>TRBV18|TRBJ1-5
CASSPGQTSNQPQHF
>TRBV19|TRBJ1-2
CASSIQDTSNYGYTF
>TRBV5-6|TRBJ2-7
CASSLWRPSEQYF
>TRBV28|TRBJ2-1
CASSVLAGGQFF